This T cell receptor (beta chain) emerged from a study of cytomegalovirus exposure and HLA in healthy donors. Findings of the study overall: It was confirmed in vitro that a few of the CMV-associated chains were specific for CMV antigens. Sequencing likely produced, as an artifact, a cluster of highly shared sequence variants.

To note about this clone: No antigen is known for it.

From germline, CDR1 is SGHTA and CDR2 FQGNSA. The CDR3 is made up of 18 amino acids. Between the trimmed V and J ends, which lost 0 bases and 2 bases, there was a span of 20 bases. The PCR made use of 60 Vbeta and 13 Jbeta primers. In the original workflow: A later analysis tallied 87 million or so unique TCR beta chains, about 12 million of them shared. Measured with immunoSEQ multiplex PCR; TCRdb has only the in-frame clones, and not every one. That table furnishes V, J and clone size, whereas the DNA furnished D and trimming. The sample includes fewer than 200,000 clones, approximately 90% of them seen just once.

The origin of this receptor is a woman aged 25 to 39 in good health and CMV-seronegative. Sequencing was done on a sample of PBMCs. The V call is TRBV7-2, the J call TRBJ2-7, with TRBD1 as a possible D gene (5 bases). CDR3 DNA sequence: TGTGCCAGCAGCTTAGCGGTTTTGGGGCAGGGTAAGGCCTACGAGCAGTACTTC. Its translation is CASSLAVLGQGKAYEQYF.